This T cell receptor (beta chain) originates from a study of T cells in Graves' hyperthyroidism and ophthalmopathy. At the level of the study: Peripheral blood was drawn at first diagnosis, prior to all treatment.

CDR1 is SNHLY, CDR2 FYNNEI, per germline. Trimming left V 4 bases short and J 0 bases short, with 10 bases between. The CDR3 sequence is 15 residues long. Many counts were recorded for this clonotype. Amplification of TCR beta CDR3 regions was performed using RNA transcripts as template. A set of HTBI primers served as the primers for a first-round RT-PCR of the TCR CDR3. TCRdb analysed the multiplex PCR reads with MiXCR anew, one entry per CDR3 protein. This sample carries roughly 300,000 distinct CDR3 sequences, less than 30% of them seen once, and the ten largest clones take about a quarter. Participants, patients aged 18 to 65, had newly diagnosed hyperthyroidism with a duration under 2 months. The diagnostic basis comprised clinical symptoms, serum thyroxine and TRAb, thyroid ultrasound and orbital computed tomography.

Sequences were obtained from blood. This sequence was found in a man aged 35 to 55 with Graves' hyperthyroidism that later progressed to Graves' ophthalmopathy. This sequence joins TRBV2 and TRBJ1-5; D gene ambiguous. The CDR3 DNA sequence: TGTGCCAGCAGTGTGCTACAGTATAGCAATCAGCCCCAGCATTTT. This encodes CASSVLQYSNQPQHF.